The T cell receptor beta chain under discussion was sequenced for a study of T cells after somatic rescue of genetic block. The germline gives CDR1 SEHNR, CDR2 FQNEAQ (reference sequence). The germline V and J ends were trimmed by 3 bases and 5 bases, with 17 bases remaining between them. The CDR3 totals 15 residues. Clones were sequenced by immunoSEQ multiplex PCR, and TCRdb holds only the in-frame ones, with some missing. The sample consists of tens of thousands of clones, about 91% of them appearing once. This TCR was sampled from a man in his forties. The chain combines TRBV7-9 with TRBJ2-7; D possibly corresponds to TRBD2 (5 bases). The sample comprised peripheral blood mononuclear cells (PBMCs). In DNA form, the CDR3 reads TGTGCCAGCAGCTTTCCAGGACTCTTGATAAACGAGCAGTACTTC. This gives the protein CASSFPGLLINEQYF.